A single sample gave rise to the 5 T cell receptor beta chains below, sequenced in a study of read filtering for tumor transcriptome and immune sequencing. The library was built from 400 ng RNA with molecular barcoded adaptors for alpha/delta and beta/gamma chains. Each CDR3 protein gets one entry after TCRdb re-called the reads with MiXCR. The repertoire holds roughly 67,000 distinct CDR3 sequences, with approximately 19% as singletons. Sample: a population of CD138-negative cells sorted from bone marrow. The receptors originated from a donor at least 40 years old with multiple myeloma.

There are many counts of this clonotype. The chain uses TRBV20-1 and TRBJ1-1; TRBD1 matches 10 bases. The V gene's germline CDR1 is DFQATT and CDR2 SNEGSKA (reference sequence). J lost 3 bases, V lost 0 bases, and 4 bases had no gene match. This CDR3 is built from 15 residues. The CDR3 protein is CSARDLGQGDTEAFF. For the CDR3, the DNA is TGCAGTGCTAGAGATCTCGGACAGGGGGACACTGAAGCTTTCTTT.

There are many counts of this clonotype. The V call is TRBV5-1, the J call TRBJ2-1; 8 nucleotides align to TRBD1. The CDR3 length is 15 residues. Per the germline V gene, CDR1 is SGHRS and CDR2 is YFSETQ. Trimming cost V 0 bases and J 6 bases; bases outside gene matches: 5. The CDR3 is CASSLGTGSINEQFF. The CDR3 bases are TGCGCCAGCAGCTTGGGGACAGGGAGTATCAATGAGCAGTTCTTC. The entire variable domain, with the rest obtained from reference TRBV5-1 and TRBJ2-1, is as follows: KAGVTQTPRYLIKTRGQQVTLSCSPISGHRSVSWYQQTPGQGLQFLFEYFSETQRNKGNFPGRFSGRQFSNSRSEMNVSTLELGDSALYLCASSLGTGSINEQFFGPGTRLTVL.

This clonotype was recorded at least ten times. J is TRBJ1-1 and V is TRBV29-1; tentative D call: TRBD1 (5 bases). CDR1 and CDR2 (germline): SQVTM, ANQGSEA. V was pared by 0 bases and J by 3 bases, with 14 bases between. CDR3 length: 15 amino acids. CDR3 nucleotide sequence: TGCAGCGTTGAAGACGGCAGGCAGGGTCACACTGAAGCTTTCTTT. It yields the protein CSVEDGRQGHTEAFF. The complete variable domain, with remaining parts taken from reference TRBV29-1 and TRBJ1-1, reads SAVISQKPSRDICQRGTSLTIQCQVDSQVTMMFWYRQQPGQSLTLIATANQGSEATYESGFVIDKFPISRPNLTFSTLTVSNMSPEDSSIYLCSVEDGRQGHTEAFFGQGTRLTVV.

This clonotype has ten or more counts. The V call is TRBV4-1, the J call TRBJ1-6; TRBD1 matches at 8 bases. Germline CDR1 MGHRA, CDR2 YSYEKL. J lost 1 base, V lost 2 bases, and 7 bases had no gene match. The CDR3 totals 18 residues. The CDR3 protein is CASSQPTGGESYNSPLHF. The CDR3 bases are TGCGCCAGCAGCCAACCCACAGGGGGGGAATCCTATAATTCACCCCTCCACTTT.

This clonotype has a count of ten or more. In DNA form, the CDR3 reads TGCAGTGCTAGTAGGCGTGGGGCCACCACAGATACGCAGTATTTT. Its translation is CSASRRGATTDTQYF. J is TRBJ2-3 and V is TRBV20-1; D perhaps matches TRBD1 (5 bases). Germline V gene lookup returns CDR1 DFQATT and CDR2 SNEGSKA (reference sequence). The CDR3 covers 15 residues. V was clipped by 3 bases and J by 2 bases, with 15 bases between them.